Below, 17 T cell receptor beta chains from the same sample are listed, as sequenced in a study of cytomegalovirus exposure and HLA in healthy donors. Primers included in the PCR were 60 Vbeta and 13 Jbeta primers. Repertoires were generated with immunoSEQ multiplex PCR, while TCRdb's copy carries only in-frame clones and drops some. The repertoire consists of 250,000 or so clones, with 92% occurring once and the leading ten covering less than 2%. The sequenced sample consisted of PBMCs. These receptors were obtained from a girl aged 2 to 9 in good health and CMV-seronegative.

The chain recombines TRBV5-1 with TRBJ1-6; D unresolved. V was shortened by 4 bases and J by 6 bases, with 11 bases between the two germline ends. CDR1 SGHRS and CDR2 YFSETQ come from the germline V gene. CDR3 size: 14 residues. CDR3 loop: CASSLRETNSPLHF. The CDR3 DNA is TGCGCCAGCAGCCTCCGGGAAACTAATTCACCCCTCCACTTT.

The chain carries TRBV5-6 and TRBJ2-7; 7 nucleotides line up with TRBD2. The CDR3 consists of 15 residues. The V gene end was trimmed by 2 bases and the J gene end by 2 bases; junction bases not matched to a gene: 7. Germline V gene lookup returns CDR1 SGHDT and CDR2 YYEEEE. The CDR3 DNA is TGTGCCAGCAGCTTATATCCCGGGAGGACCTACGAGCAGTACTTC. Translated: CASSLYPGRTYEQYF.

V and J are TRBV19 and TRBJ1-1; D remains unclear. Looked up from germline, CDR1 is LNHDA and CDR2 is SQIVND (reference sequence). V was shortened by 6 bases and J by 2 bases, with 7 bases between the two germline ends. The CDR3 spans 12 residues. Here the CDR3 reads CASSQSNTEAFF. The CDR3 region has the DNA TGTGCCAGTAGCCAAAGCAACACTGAAGCTTTCTTT.

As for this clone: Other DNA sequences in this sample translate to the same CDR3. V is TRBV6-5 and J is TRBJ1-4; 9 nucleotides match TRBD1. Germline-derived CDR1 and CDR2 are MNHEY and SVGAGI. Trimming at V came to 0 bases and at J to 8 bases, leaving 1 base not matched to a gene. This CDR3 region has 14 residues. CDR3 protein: CASSYSGQGEKLFF. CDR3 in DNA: TGTGCCAGCAGTTACTCGGGACAGGGAGAAAAACTGTTTTTT.

The CDR3 sequence is CASLGLAGADTQYF. For the CDR3, the DNA is TGTGCCAGCCTGGGACTAGCGGGAGCAGATACGCAGTATTTT. The chain is built from TRBV2 and TRBJ2-3; 14 nucleotides line up with TRBD2. Per germline, CDR1 SNHLY and CDR2 FYNNEI. CDR3 size: 14 residues. J was trimmed by 4 bases and V by 8 bases; bases with no gene match: 2.

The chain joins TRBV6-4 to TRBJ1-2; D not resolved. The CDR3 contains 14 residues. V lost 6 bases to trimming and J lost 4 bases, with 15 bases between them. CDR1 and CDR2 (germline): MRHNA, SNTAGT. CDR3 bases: TGTGCCAGCAGACTCCCCCTGAGGATCTATGGCTACACCTTC. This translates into CASRLPLRIYGYTF.

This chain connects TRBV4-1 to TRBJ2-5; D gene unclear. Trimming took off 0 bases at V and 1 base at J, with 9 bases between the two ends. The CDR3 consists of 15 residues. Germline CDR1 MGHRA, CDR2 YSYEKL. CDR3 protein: CASSQDDVSQETQYF. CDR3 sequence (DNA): TGCGCCAGCAGCCAAGATGATGTTAGCCAAGAGACCCAGTACTTC.

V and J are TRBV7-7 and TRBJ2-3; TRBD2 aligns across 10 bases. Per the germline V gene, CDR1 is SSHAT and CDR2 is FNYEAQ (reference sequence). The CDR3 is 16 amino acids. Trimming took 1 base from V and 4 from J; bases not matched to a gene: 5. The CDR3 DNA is TGTGCCAGCAGCTTAGAAATAGCGGGAGGTCCAGATACGCAGTATTTT. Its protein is CASSLEIAGGPDTQYF.

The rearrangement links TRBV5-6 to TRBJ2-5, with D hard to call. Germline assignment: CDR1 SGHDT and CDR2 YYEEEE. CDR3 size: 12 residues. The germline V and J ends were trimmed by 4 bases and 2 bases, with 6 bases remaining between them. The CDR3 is CASSIMQETQYF. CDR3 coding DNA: TGTGCCAGCAGCATTATGCAAGAGACCCAGTACTTC.

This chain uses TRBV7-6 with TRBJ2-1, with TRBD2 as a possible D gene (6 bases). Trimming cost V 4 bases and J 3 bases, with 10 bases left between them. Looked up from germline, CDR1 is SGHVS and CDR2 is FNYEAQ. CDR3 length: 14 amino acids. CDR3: CASSSLSGYNEQFF. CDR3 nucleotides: TGTGCCAGCAGCTCCCTTAGCGGCTACAATGAGCAGTTCTTC.

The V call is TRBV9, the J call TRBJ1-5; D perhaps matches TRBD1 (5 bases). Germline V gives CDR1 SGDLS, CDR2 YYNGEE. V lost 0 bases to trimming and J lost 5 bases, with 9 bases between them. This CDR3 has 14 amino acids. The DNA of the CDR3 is TGTGCCAGCAGCGTAGGAGACAGCCATCAGCCCCAGCATTTT. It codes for CASSVGDSHQPQHF.

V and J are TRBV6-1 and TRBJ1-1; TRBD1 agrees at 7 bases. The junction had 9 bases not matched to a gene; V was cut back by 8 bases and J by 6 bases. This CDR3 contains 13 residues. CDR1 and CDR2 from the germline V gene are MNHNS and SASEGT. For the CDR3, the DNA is TGTGCCAGCCAGGACAGGTGGATGGCTGAAGCTTTCTTT. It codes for CASQDRWMAEAFF.

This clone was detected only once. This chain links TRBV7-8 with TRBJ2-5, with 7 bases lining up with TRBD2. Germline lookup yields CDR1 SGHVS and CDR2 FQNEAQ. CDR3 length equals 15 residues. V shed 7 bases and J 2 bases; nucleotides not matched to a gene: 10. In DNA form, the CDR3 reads TGTGCCAGCACCTTTTTGGGGGGGGGTCAAGAGACCCAGTACTTC. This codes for CASTFLGGGQETQYF.

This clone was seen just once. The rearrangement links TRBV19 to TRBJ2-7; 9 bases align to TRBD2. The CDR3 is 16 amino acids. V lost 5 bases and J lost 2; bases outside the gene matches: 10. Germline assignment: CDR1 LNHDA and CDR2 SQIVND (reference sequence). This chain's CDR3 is CASSPAGGLFTYEQYF. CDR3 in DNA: TGTGCCAGTAGTCCAGCGGGGGGCCTCTTTACCTACGAGCAGTACTTC.

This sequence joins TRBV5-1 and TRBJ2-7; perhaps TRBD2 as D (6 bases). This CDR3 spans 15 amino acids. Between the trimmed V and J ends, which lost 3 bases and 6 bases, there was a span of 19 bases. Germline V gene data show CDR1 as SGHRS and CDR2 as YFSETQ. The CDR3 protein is CASSSGLLQSLEQYF. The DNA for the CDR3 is TGCGCCAGCAGCTCTGGACTATTACAAAGCCTCGAGCAGTACTTC. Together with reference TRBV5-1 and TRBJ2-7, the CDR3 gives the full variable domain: KAGVTQTPRYLIKTRGQQVTLSCSPISGHRSVSWYQQTPGQGLQFLFEYFSETQRNKGNFPGRFSGRQFSNSRSEMNVSTLELGDSALYLCASSSGLLQSLEQYFGPGTRLTVT.

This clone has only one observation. The CDR3 bases are TGTGCCAGCAGCGAAACAGGGTATAATGAAAAACTGTTTTTT. Residues: CASSETGYNEKLFF. The rearrangement joins TRBV5-4 to TRBJ1-4; TRBD1 might be the D (6 bases). Germline V CDR1 and CDR2: SGHNT, YYREEE (reference sequence). The V and J ends lost 4 bases and 4 bases respectively, with 11 bases between them. The CDR3 has 14 residues.

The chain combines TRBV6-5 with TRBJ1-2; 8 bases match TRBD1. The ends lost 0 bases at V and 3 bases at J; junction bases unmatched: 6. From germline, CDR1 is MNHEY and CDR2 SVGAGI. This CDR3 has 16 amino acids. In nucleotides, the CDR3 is TGTGCCAGCAGTTACTCTGGGGCAGGGGGCCACTATGGCTACACCTTC. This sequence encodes CASSYSGAGGHYGYTF.